Listed below are T cell receptor beta chains from one sample, sequenced in a study of CD8 T cells in Susac syndrome. TCRdb itself ran the immunoSEQ multiplex PCR reads through MiXCR, one entry per CDR3 protein. The data show about 300,000 distinct CDR3 sequences, 85% seen once. Sample: CD8+ T cells from PBMCs. The receptors shown here come from a human donor with multiple sclerosis. The CDR3 runs from the conserved cysteine through the conserved F or W. A D gene is named only where the DNA matches it firmly. For some rows the clone size is stated as once, few or many, or as a class when expanded; others skip it.

d_gene: .; abundance: .; v_gene: TRBV11-2; j_gene: TRBJ1-3; len: 13; CDR3nt: TGTGCCAGCAGCCCCCCGGAGAGAAACACCATATATTTT; CDR3aa: CASSPPERNTIYF
d_gene: .; abundance: .; v_gene: TRBV6-5; j_gene: TRBJ1-1; len: 20; CDR3nt: TGTGCCAGCAGTTACGCTAACGGGGCGGCAGGCGAATACCAGACCACTGAAGCTTTCTTT; CDR3aa: CASSYANGAAGEYQTTEAFF
d_gene: TRBD1; abundance: .; v_gene: TRBV27; j_gene: TRBJ2-1; len: 16; CDR3nt: TGTGCCAGCAGTCCCGACAGGGAGTGGACCTACAATGAGCAGTTCTTC; CDR3aa: CASSPDREWTYNEQFF
d_gene: .; abundance: .; v_gene: TRBV30; j_gene: TRBJ2-5; len: 13; CDR3nt: TGTGCCTGGAGTAGGCCCAACCAAGAGACCCAGTACTTC; CDR3aa: CAWSRPNQETQYF
d_gene: TRBD2; abundance: .; v_gene: TRBV6-2/TRBV6-3; j_gene: TRBJ2-7; len: 15; CDR3nt: TGTGCCAGCAGTTTGTCTAGCGGGGCGACCTACGAGCAGTACTTC; CDR3aa: CASSLSSGATYEQYF
d_gene: TRBD2; abundance: .; v_gene: TRBV11-2; j_gene: TRBJ2-7; len: 13; CDR3nt: TGTGCCAGCTCCGGGAGGGCGGTCTACGAGCAGTACTTC; CDR3aa: CASSGRAVYEQYF
d_gene: .; abundance: .; v_gene: TRBV4-1; j_gene: TRBJ1-1; len: 17; CDR3nt: TGCGCCAGCAGCCAAGATCTATTACCCCTCGGAGCCACTGAAGCTTTCTTT; CDR3aa: CASSQDLLPLGATEAFF
d_gene: .; abundance: once; v_gene: TRBV13; j_gene: TRBJ1-1; len: 15; CDR3nt: TGTGCCAGCAGCCCCACCGGCGAAAGGAGCACTGAAGCTTTCTTT; CDR3aa: CASSPTGERSTEAFF
d_gene: .; abundance: .; v_gene: TRBV28; j_gene: TRBJ1-5; len: 15; CDR3nt: TGTGCCAGCAGTTTCGCAGGGGACGTTGGACAGCCCCAGCATTTT; CDR3aa: CASSFAGDVGQPQHF
d_gene: TRBD1; abundance: .; v_gene: TRBV4-3; j_gene: TRBJ1-4; len: 15; CDR3nt: TGCGCCAGCAGCCAAGACGTGGGGGACAGTGAAAAACTGTTTTTT; CDR3aa: CASSQDVGDSEKLFF
d_gene: .; abundance: .; v_gene: TRBV9; j_gene: TRBJ1-4; len: 14; CDR3nt: TGTGCCAGCAGCCCCTCTTGGGGGAATGAAAAACTGTTTTTT; CDR3aa: CASSPSWGNEKLFF